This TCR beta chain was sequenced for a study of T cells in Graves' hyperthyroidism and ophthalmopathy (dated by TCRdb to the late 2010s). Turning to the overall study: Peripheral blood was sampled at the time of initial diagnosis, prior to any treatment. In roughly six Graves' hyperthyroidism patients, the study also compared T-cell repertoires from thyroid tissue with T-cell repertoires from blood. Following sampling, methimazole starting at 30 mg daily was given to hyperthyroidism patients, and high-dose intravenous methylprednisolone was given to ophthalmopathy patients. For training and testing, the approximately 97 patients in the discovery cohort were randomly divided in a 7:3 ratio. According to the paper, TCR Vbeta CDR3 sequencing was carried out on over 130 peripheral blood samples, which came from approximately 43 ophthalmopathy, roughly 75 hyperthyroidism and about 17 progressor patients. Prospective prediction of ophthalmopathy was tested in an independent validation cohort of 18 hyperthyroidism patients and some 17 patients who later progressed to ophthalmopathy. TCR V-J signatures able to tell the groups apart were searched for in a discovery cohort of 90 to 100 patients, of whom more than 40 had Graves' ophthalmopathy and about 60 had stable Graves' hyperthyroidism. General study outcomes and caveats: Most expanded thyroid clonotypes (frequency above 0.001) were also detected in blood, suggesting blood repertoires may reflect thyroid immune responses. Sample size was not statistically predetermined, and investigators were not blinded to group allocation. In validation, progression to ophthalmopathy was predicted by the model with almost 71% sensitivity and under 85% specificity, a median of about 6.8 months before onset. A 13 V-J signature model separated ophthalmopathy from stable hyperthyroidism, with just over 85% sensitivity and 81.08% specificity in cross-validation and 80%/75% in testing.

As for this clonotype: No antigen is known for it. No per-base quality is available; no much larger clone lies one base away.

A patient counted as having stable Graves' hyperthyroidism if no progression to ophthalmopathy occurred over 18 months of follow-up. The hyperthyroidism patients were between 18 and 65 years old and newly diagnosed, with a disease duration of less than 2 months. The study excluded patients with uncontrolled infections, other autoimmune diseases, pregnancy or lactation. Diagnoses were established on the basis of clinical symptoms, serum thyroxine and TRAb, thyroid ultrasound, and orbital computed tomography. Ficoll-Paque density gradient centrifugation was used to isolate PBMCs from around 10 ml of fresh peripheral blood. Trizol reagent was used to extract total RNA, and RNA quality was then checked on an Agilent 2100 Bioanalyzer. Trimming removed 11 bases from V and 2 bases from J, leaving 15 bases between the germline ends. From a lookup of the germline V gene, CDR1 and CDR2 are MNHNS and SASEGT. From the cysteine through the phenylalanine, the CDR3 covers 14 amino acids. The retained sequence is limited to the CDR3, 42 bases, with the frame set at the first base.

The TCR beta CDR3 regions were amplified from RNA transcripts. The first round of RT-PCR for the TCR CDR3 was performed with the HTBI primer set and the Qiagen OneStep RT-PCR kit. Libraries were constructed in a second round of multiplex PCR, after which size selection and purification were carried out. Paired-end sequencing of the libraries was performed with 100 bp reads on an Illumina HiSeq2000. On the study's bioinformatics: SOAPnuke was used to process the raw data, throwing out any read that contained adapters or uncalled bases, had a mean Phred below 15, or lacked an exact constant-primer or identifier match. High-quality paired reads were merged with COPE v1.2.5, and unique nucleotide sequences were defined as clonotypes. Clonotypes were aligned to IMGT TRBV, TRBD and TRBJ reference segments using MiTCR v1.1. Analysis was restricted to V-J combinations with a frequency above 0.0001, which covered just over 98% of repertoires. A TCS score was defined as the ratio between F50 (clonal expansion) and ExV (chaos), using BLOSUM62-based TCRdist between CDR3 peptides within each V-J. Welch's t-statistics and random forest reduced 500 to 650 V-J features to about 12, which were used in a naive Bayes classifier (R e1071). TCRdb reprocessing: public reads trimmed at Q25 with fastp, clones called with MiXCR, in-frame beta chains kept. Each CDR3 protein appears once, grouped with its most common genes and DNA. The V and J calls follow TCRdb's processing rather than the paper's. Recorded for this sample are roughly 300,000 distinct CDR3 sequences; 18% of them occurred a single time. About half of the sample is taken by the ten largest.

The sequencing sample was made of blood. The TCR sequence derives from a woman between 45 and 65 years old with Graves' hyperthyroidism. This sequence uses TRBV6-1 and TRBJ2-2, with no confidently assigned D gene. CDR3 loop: CAGSRGGNTGELFF. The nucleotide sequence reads TGTGCCGGGTCTCGAGGCGGCAACACCGGGGAGCTGTTTTTT.